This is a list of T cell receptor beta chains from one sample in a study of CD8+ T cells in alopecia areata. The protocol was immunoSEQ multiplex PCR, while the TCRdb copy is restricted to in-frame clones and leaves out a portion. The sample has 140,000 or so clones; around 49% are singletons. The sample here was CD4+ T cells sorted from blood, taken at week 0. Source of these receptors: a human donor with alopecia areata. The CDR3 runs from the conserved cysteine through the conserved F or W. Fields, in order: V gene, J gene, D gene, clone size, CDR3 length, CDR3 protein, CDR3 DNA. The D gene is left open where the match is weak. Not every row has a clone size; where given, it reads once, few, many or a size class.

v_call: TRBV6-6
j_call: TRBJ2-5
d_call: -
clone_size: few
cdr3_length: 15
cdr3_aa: CASSPQGRERETQYF
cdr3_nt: TGTGCCAGCAGTCCGCAGGGGAGGGAGCGAGAGACCCAGTACTTC

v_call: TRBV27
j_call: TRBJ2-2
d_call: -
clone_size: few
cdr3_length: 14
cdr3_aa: CASGNRAVTGELFF
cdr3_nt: TGTGCCAGCGGCAACAGGGCGGTCACCGGGGAGCTGTTTTTT

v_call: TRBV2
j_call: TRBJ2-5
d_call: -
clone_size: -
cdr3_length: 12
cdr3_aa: CASRTEQETQYF
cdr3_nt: TGTGCCAGCAGGACAGAACAAGAGACCCAGTACTTC

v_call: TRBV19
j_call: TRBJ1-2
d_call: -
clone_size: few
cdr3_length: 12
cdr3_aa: CASSPPEGGYTF
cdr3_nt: TGTGCCAGTAGTCCGCCCGAGGGGGGCTACACCTTC

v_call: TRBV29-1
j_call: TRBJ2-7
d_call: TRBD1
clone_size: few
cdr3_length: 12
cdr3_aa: CSVGDRGYEQYF
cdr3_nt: TGCAGCGTTGGGGACAGGGGATACGAGCAGTACTTC

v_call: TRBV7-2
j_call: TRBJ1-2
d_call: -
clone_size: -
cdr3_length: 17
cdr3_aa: CASSLRGGQAVGYGYTF
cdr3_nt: TGTGCCAGCAGCTTAAGAGGAGGTCAGGCGGTTGGGTATGGCTACACCTTC

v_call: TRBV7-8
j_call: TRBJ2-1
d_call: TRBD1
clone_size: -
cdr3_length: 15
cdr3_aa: CATAGRTGKKNEQFF
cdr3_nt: TGTGCCACCGCGGGCAGGACAGGGAAAAAGAATGAGCAGTTCTTC

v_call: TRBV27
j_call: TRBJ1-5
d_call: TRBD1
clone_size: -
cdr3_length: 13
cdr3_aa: CASSLYRGQPQHF
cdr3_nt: TGTGCCAGCAGTCTCTACAGGGGCCAGCCCCAGCATTTT

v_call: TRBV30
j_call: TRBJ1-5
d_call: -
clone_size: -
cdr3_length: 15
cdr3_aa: CAWSPSAGKNQPQHF
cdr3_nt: TGTGCCTGGAGCCCGAGCGCGGGGAAGAATCAGCCCCAGCATTTT

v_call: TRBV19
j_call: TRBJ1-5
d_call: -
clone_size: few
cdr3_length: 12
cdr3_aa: CASSSTYQPQHF
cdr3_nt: TGTGCCAGTAGTAGTACTTATCAGCCCCAGCATTTT

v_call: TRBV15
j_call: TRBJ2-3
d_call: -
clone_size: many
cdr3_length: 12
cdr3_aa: CATSRDIGTQYF
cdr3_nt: TGTGCCACCAGCAGAGATATCGGTACGCAGTATTTT

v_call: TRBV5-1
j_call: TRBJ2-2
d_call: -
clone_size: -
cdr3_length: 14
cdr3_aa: CASSLQQTAGELFF
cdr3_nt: TGCGCCAGCAGCCTCCAACAGACGGCCGGGGAGCTGTTTTTT

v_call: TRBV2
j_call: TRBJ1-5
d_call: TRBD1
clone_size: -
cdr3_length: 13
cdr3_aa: CASTGTGGQPQHF
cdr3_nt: TGTGCCAGCACCGGGACAGGGGGTCAGCCCCAGCATTTT

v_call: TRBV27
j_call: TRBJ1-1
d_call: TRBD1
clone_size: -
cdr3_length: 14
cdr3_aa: CASRVQGVNTEAFF
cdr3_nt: TGTGCCAGCAGGGTTCAGGGGGTTAACACTGAAGCTTTCTTT

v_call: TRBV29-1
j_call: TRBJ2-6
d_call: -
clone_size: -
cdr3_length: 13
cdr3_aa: CSVLGAGANVLTF
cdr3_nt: TGCAGCGTATTGGGGGCTGGGGCCAACGTCCTGACTTTC

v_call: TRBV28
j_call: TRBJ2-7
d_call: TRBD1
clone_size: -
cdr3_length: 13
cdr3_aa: CASSLGTVYEQYF
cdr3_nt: TGTGCCAGCAGTTTAGGGACAGTCTACGAGCAGTACTTC

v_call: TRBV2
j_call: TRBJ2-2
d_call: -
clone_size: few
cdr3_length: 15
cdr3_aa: CASMLFGAGAWELFF
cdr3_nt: TGTGCCAGCATGCTGTTTGGGGCGGGGGCTTGGGAGCTGTTTTTT

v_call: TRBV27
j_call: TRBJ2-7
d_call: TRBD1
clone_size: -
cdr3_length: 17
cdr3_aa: CASSITLDRASSYEQYF
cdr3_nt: TGTGCCAGCAGTATTACCCTCGACAGGGCTAGCTCCTACGAGCAGTACTTC

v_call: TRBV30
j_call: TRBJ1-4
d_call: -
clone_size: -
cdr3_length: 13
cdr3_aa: CAWSGGLGEKLFF
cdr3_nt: TGTGCCTGGAGTGGAGGGTTGGGTGAAAAACTGTTTTTT

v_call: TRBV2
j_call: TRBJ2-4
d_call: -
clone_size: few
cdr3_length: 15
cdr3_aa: CASRQRGPTGNIQYF
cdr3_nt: TGTGCCAGCAGACAGCGAGGGCCGACGGGAAACATTCAGTACTTC

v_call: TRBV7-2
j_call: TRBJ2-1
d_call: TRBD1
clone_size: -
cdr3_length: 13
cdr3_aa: CASRPTGANEQFF
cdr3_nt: TGTGCCAGCAGACCTACAGGGGCGAATGAGCAGTTCTTC

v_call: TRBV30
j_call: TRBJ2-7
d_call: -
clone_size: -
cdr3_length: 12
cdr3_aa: CARSGSTYEQYF
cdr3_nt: TGTGCGCGATCCGGGTCTACCTACGAGCAGTACTTC

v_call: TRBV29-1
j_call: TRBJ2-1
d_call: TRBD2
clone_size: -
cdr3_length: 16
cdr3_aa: CSVESSGRGKFNEQFF
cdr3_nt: TGCAGCGTTGAATCCTCGGGGCGGGGGAAATTCAATGAGCAGTTCTTC

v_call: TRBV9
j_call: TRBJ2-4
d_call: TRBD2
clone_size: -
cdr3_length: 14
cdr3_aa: CASSVVASGDIQYF
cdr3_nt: TGTGCCAGCAGCGTAGTAGCTAGCGGGGACATTCAGTACTTC

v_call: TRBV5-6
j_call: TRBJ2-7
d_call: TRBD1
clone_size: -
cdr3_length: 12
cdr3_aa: CASSLGTAEQYF
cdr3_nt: TGTGCCAGCAGCTTAGGGACAGCCGAGCAGTACTTC

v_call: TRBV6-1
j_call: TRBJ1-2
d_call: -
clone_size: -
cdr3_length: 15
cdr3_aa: CASNGREKGVYGYTF
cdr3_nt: TGTGCCAGCAACGGCAGGGAGAAGGGGGTCTATGGCTACACCTTC

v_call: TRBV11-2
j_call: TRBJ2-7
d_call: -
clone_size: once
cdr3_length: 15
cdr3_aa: CASSSQQGPTYEQYF
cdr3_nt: TGTGCCAGCAGCTCCCAACAGGGACCTACCTACGAGCAGTACTTC

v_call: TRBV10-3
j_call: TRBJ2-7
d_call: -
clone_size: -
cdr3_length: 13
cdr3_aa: CAISRGQSYEQYF
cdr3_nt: TGTGCCATCAGCCGAGGACAGAGCTACGAGCAGTACTTC

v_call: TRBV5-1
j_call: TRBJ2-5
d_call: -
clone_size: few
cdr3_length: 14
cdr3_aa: CASSLGSLVQTQYF
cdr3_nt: TGCGCCAGCAGCTTGGGGTCCCTCGTACAGACCCAGTACTTC